A selection of T cell receptor delta chains follows, all from one sample in a study of delta chain sequences of gamma delta T cells. TCRdb reprocessed the 5' RACE reads using CATT. Found here are under 2,500 delta-chain clones, 25% to 35% of them singletons; the top ten hold approximately 18%. Sequencing used either unsorted cells or a sorted T cell fraction (not recorded which). Receptor source: a human donor in good health. CDR3s include the opening cysteine and the closing phenylalanine or tryptophan. The D gene is left open where the match is weak. Part of the rows lack a size; the others show once, few, many or a class for expanded clones.

j_call	v_call	clone_size	d_call	cdr3_nt	cdr3_aa
TRDJ1	TRDV2	NA	NA	TGTGCCTGTGACACGATGGTGGGGAGGTACACCGATAAACTCATCTTT	CACDTMVGRYTDKLIF
TRDJ3	TRDV2	medium-sized	TRDD3	TGTGCCTGTGACCTCGTACTGGGGGATACGCGCATGGAAGGCTCCTGGGACACCCGACAGATGTTTTTC	CACDLVLGDTRMEGSWDTRQMFF
TRDJ1	TRDV2	medium-sized	NA	TGTGCCTGTGACAATCTTGGGGAGACCTACACCGATAAACTCATCTTT	CACDNLGETYTDKLIF
TRDJ1	TRDV2	hyperexpanded	TRDD3	TGTGCCTGTGACACCGTGGGGGCAATTTCTGGGGGTACCACCGATAAACTCATCTTT	CACDTVGAISGGTTDKLIF
TRDJ3	TRDV2	medium-sized	TRDD3	TGTGCCTGTGACACTCTGGGGGAGAGCTCCTGGGACACCCGACAGATGTTTTTC	CACDTLGESSWDTRQMFF
TRDJ1	TRDV2	medium-sized	TRDD3	TGTGCCTGTGACACCCTTGGTACTGGGGGAATGTACACCGATAAACTCATCTTT	CACDTLGTGGMYTDKLIF
TRDJ1	TRDV2	medium-sized	TRDD3	TGTGCCTGTGACTCCCTACTGGGGGATACGGGCACCGATAAACTCATCTTT	CACDSLLGDTGTDKLIF
TRDJ3	TRDV2	medium-sized	TRDD3	TGTGCCTGTGACTCGCCTACTGGGGGCCCAATGTCCTGGGACACCCGACAGATGTTTTTC	CACDSPTGGPMSWDTRQMFF
TRDJ1	TRDV2	large	NA	TGTGCCTGTGACACTTTGAAGATAGAAGGCCGTAGGTCCGATAAACTCATCTTT	CACDTLKIEGRRSDKLIF
TRDJ1	TRDV2	medium-sized	TRDD3	TGTGCCTGTGACAGCGTACTGGGGGCCACGGGTCACACCGATAAACTCATCTTT	CACDSVLGATGHTDKLIF
TRDJ3	TRDV2	NA	TRDD3	TGTGCCTGTGACACCCTAAGCGTATCCGGGGATAGTAGTTATGGCTGGGACACCCGACAGATGTTTTTC	CACDTLSVSGDSSYGWDTRQMFF
TRDJ3	TRDV2	medium-sized	TRDD3	TGTGCCTGTGACACCGCCACTGGGGGTTTAACCTGGGACACCCGACAGATGTTTTTC	CACDTATGGLTWDTRQMFF
TRDJ1	TRDV2	few	TRDD3	TGTGCCTGTGACCGTTTACTGGGGGACCCGTACACCGATAAACTCATCTTT	CACDRLLGDPYTDKLIF
TRDJ1	TRDV2	medium-sized	TRDD3	TGTGCCTGTGACACACTGGGGGATACCGGGTACACCGATAAACTCATCTTT	CACDTLGDTGYTDKLIF
TRDJ1	TRDV2	medium-sized	TRDD3	TGTGCCTGTGACACCCTTTTGGGGGATAAATACACCGATAAACTCATCTTT	CACDTLLGDKYTDKLIF
TRDJ1	TRDV2	medium-sized	TRDD3	TGTGCCTGTGACGCTTTACTGGGGACCTACACCGATAAACTCATCTTT	CACDALLGTYTDKLIF
TRDJ3	TRDV2	medium-sized	TRDD3	TGTGCCTGTGACACCGTACTGGGGTCCTGGGACACCCGACAGATGTTTTTC	CACDTVLGSWDTRQMFF
TRDJ1	TRDV2	NA	TRDD3	TGTGCCTGTGACACCGTTCCTCCAGGAGCCAAACCTAGGGAGACTGGGGGAACCAACACCGATAAACTCATCTTT	CACDTVPPGAKPRETGGTNTDKLIF
TRDJ1	TRDV2	medium-sized	TRDD3	TGTGCCTGTTCAGCCCTTGGGACTACTGGGGATCCCCTACACACCGATAAACTCATCTTT	CACSALGTTGDPLHTDKLIF
TRDJ1	TRDV2	medium-sized	TRDD3	TGTGCCTGTGACAGTGTTGCTGGGGGTCCCCGTGCCAGCGATAAACTCATCTTT	CACDSVAGGPRASDKLIF
TRDJ1	TRDV2	medium-sized	TRDD3	TGTGCCTGTGACCCTGTACTGGGGGATACGCGAGGAAAGGTACTCATCTTT	CACDPVLGDTRGKVLIF
TRDJ1	TRDV2	medium-sized	TRDD3	TGTGCCTGTGACACACTGGGGGATATTTCCACCGATAAACTCATCTTT	CACDTLGDISTDKLIF
TRDJ1	TRDV2	medium-sized	TRDD3	TGTGCCTGTGACACCGTTGGGGGATACGCGGCCGATAAACTCATCTTT	CACDTVGGYAADKLIF
TRDJ1	TRDV2	large	TRDD3	TGTGCCTGTGACACGGTACTGGGGAACGCCGACACCGATAAACTCATCTTT	CACDTVLGNADTDKLIF
TRDJ3	TRDV2	large	TRDD3	TGTGCCTGTGACTCGGCTGGGGGGGCTTCCCCTTCCTGGGACACCCGACAGATGTTTTTC	CACDSAGGASPSWDTRQMFF
TRDJ1	TRDV2	medium-sized	TRDD3	TGTGCCTGTGACACGGTACTGGGGGATGTCAAGTACACCGATAAACTCATCTTT	CACDTVLGDVKYTDKLIF
TRDJ1	TRDV2	medium-sized	TRDD3	TGTGCCTGTGACGCAATCTTACTGGGGGAGACTACCGATAAACTCATCTTT	CACDAILLGETTDKLIF
TRDJ1	TRDV2	medium-sized	TRDD3	TGTGCCTGTGACACCGTGATGGGGGATACGAAATCGAACGATAAACTCATCTTT	CACDTVMGDTKSNDKLIF
TRDJ1	TRDV2	few	NA	TGTGCCTGTGACACCGTTGGGGAGAGTACCGATAAACTCATCTTT	CACDTVGESTDKLIF
TRDJ1	TRDV2	NA	TRDD3	TGTGCCTGTGACACCGTAATTGGGGGATACAAGGTGACCGATAAACTCATCTTT	CACDTVIGGYKVTDKLIF
TRDJ1	TRDV2	medium-sized	TRDD3	TGTGCCTGTGACAAAATGGGGGATACGGGGGGACACACCGATAAACTCATCTTT	CACDKMGDTGGHTDKLIF
TRDJ1	TRDV2	NA	TRDD3	TGTGCCTGTGACGCTTTACTGGGGGATACGCTTGTGAATAAACTCATCTTT	CACDALLGDTLVNKLIF
TRDJ1	TRDV2	NA	TRDD3	TGTGCCTGTGACACCGTGGAGATCAAAACGAAACTGGGGGATGCTTACACCGATAAACTCATCTTT	CACDTVEIKTKLGDAYTDKLIF
TRDJ1	TRDV2	medium-sized	TRDD3	TGTGCCTGTGACACCGCTGGGATACGGGATAAACTCATCTTT	CACDTAGIRDKLIF
TRDJ3	TRDV2	few	TRDD3	TGTGCCTGTGACACCGCCAGTACTGGGGGATTTAGTGGCTCCTGGGACACCCGACAGATGTTTTTC	CACDTASTGGFSGSWDTRQMFF
TRDJ1	TRDV2	NA	TRDD3	TGTGCCTGTGACACCCTAGGGGGGATACGCTACACCGATAAACTCATCTTT	CACDTLGGIRYTDKLIF
TRDJ1	TRDV2	few	TRDD3	TGTGCCTGTGACACCGTGGGGGGATTCCATAAACTCATCTTT	CACDTVGGFHKLIF
TRDJ3	TRDV2	few	NA	TGTGCCTGTGACATCCTCTCAAAGGCTGGGGAGAGAACCTGGGACACCCGACAGATGTTTTTC	CACDILSKAGERTWDTRQMFF
TRDJ1	TRDV2	medium-sized	TRDD3	TGTGCCTGTGACACATGGGGGACCCAGGGGTACACCGATAAACTCATCTTT	CACDTWGTQGYTDKLIF
TRDJ4	TRAV29/DV5	NA	TRDD3	TGTGCAGCACCCTACTGGGGGATGGCCCACAGACCCCCGATCTTT	CAAPYWGMAHRPPIF
TRDJ1	TRDV2	medium-sized	NA	TGTGCCTGTGACCCACTTACTGGAGCCTCTGATAAACTCATCTTT	CACDPLTGASDKLIF
TRDJ3	TRDV2	NA	TRDD3	TGTGCCTGTGACACAGTGGGGGATACGGTCGTTTCCTGGGACACCCGACAGATGTTTTTC	CACDTVGDTVVSWDTRQMFF
TRDJ1	TRDV2	medium-sized	NA	TGTGCCTGTGACTCGGCCCTCCGCGGCTCAGGGACCGATAAACTCATCTTT	CACDSALRGSGTDKLIF
TRDJ1	TRDV2	few	TRDD3	TGTGCCTGTGACACCGTTCTCCTGGGGGATACTTCGGTGGATCGTTTTTTAGAGAAGTCCGATAAACTCATCTTT	CACDTVLLGDTSVDRFLEKSDKLIF
TRDJ1	TRDV2	medium-sized	TRDD3	TGTGCCTGTGACAGACTGGGGGATATCGGGGGATACACCGATAAACTCATCTTT	CACDRLGDIGGYTDKLIF
TRDJ1	TRDV2	medium-sized	TRDD3	TGTGCCTGTGACGTTATGGGGGATGGCTACACCGATAAACTCATCTTT	CACDVMGDGYTDKLIF
TRDJ1	TRDV2	medium-sized	NA	TGTGCCTGTGACACCGTTGGGAACCCCGATAAACTCATCTTT	CACDTVGNPDKLIF
TRDJ3	TRDV2	medium-sized	NA	TGTGCCTGTGACACCGCCTTGGGGATCGGCTCCTGGGACACCCGACAGATGTTTTTC	CACDTALGIGSWDTRQMFF
TRDJ3	TRDV2	large	NA	TGTGCCTGTGATCCCGTACGGAGCTCCTGGGACACCCGACAGATGTTTTTC	CACDPVRSSWDTRQMFF